This TCR beta chain was captured by sequencing in a study of OX40 agonist ivuxolimab in advanced cancers. To note about this clone: Its antigen remains unknown.

Repertoires were generated with immunoSEQ multiplex PCR, while TCRdb's copy carries only in-frame clones and drops some. This table holds more than 30,000 clones, about nine tenths found once. Germline V gene data show CDR1 as SGHRS and CDR2 as YFSETQ. This CDR3 is built from 14 residues. V was clipped by 5 bases and J by 1 base; unmatched bases: 2. Findings of the study overall: CD8+ T cells were the subset that, on average, had more expanded clones than CD4+.

The clonotype comes from an adult with an advanced solid tumor such as melanoma, head and neck, liver or kidney cancer. This sample comprised CD4+ or CD8+ T cells sorted from blood, obtained in a trial of the OX40 agonist ivuxolimab. The V gene is TRBV5-1, the J gene TRBJ2-2, with 7 bases matching TRBD1. The CDR3 sequence is CASRGQLNTGELFF. The CDR3 nucleotides are TGCGCCAGCAGGGGACAGCTGAACACCGGGGAGCTGTTTTTT.